This TCR beta chain was found in a study of T-cell memory formation after mild COVID-19. On this clonotype: The antigen is unknown.

V lost 4 bases and J 3 bases, leaving 13 bases between the germline ends. Germline assignment: CDR1 DFQATT and CDR2 SNEGSKA (reference sequence). This CDR3 is 15 amino acids long. One entry per CDR3 protein results from TCRdb running MiXCR on the 5' RACE reads. The repertoire holds roughly 600,000 distinct CDR3 sequences, with roughly 18% as singletons. Points from the study as a whole: For second-wave clones that peaked at day 37, SARS-CoV-2 specificity went unverified. Mainly CM and EM harbored the contracting CD4+ clones; mainly EMRA harbored the CD8+ ones.

The gene calls are TRBV20-1 and TRBJ2-6; tentatively, D is TRBD1 (6 bases). This TCR was recovered from an adult woman who had mild COVID-19 (a few samples of this study predate the infection). Cell type and time point are not known. The sequencing input was PBMCs or a T cell subset sorted from them (not recorded which). This chain's CDR3 is CSAMTYRVGANVLTF. The CDR3 DNA is TGCAGTGCTATGACCTACAGGGTTGGGGCCAACGTCCTGACTTTC.